This paragraph covers one TCR beta chain sequence. Its matching antigen is unknown. This CDR3 is built from 13 residues. CDR1 is MRHNA and CDR2 is SNTAGT in the germline V gene. The ends were cut back, 4 bases at V and 4 bases at J, with 8 bases in the middle. These data originate in a study of T cell responses to AZD1222 COVID-19 vaccine. Notes on the study in general: The peak T cell response came first, and repertoires were sampled only after it.

Profiling relied on immunoSEQ multiplex PCR, and the TCRdb table lists in-frame clones only, not all of them. The profile covers 100,000 to 120,000 clones, with about 86% appearing a single time and approximately 3.3% taken by the ten largest. The origin of this receptor is an adult in good health. Sequences were derived from peripheral blood, sampled on day 0 of AZD1222 vaccination. The chain uses TRBV6-4 and TRBJ1-5; perhaps TRBD1 as D (5 bases). CDR3 residues: CASSGGGNQPQHF. Here the CDR3 DNA reads TGTGCCAGCAGTGGCGGGGGGAATCAGCCCCAGCATTTT.